Shown below are 26 T cell receptor beta chains from a single sample sequenced in a study of shared clonotypes between healthy human individuals. Here immunoSEQ multiplex PCR was the method, and the copy in TCRdb shows in-frame clones only, minus some. The sample yields over a million clones, 75% to 80% seen once. Sample: memory CD4+ T cells from PBMCs. Subset described: CD45RA-negative fraction. These receptors came from a man aged 18 to 29 in good health. Some clones in this sample may be carry-over from other donors' samples.

This clone was found a few times. The chain couples TRBV5-1 to TRBJ1-5; the D gene is possibly TRBD1 (6 bases). The CDR3 contains 15 residues. V was shortened by 4 bases and J by 6 bases, with 17 bases between the two germline ends. CDR1 and CDR2 (germline): SGHRS, YFSETQ. CDR3 DNA sequence: TGCGCCAGCAGCCCCGTACAGGGAGAGGGTCAGCCCCAGCATTTT. Translated: CASSPVQGEGQPQHF.

This chain connects TRBV28 to TRBJ1-2; D uncertain. There are 13 residues in the CDR3. V was cut by 6 bases and J by 4 bases, with 12 bases left in between. The germline V gene has CDR1 MDHEN and CDR2 SYDVKM. CDR3 protein: CASRLDGIYGYTF. As DNA, the CDR3 is TGTGCCAGCAGACTGGACGGGATCTATGGCTACACCTTC.

Only a few counts were recorded for this clone. V and J are TRBV4-3 and TRBJ1-1; D unclear. Germline V CDR1 and CDR2: LGHNA, YSLEER. This CDR3 region has 13 residues. V was cut by 2 bases and J by 1 base, with 5 bases left in between. The CDR3 loop reads CASSQKKNTEAFF. The CDR3 coding sequence is TGCGCCAGCAGCCAAAAGAAGAACACTGAAGCTTTCTTT.

This chain uses TRBV2 with TRBJ2-2; D not resolved. The ends were cut back, 4 bases at V and 1 base at J, with 7 bases in the middle. This CDR3 has 14 amino acids. Germline CDR1 SNHLY, CDR2 FYNNEI. CDR3: CASSVTENTGELFF. DNA for the CDR3: TGTGCCAGCAGTGTAACGGAGAACACCGGGGAGCTGTTTTTT. Filled out from reference TRBV2 and TRBJ2-2, the complete variable domain reads EPEVTQTPSHQVTQMGQEVILRCVPISNHLYFYWYRQILGQKVEFLVSFYNNEISEKSEIFDDQFSVERPDGSNFTLKIRSTKLEDSAMYFCASSVTENTGELFFGEGSRLTVL.

CDR3 in DNA: TGTGCCAGCAGCCTTATTGGGACAGGGGTTGAAAAACTGTTTTTT. This encodes CASSLIGTGVEKLFF. J is TRBJ1-4 and V is TRBV6-1; 10 bases are shared with TRBD1. CDR3 size: 15 residues. After removal of 6 bases from V and 7 bases from J, the junction contained 8 bases not matched to a gene. Germline CDR1 MNHNS, CDR2 SASEGT.

The CDR3 protein is CASRTSNPNTEAFF. CDR3 coding DNA: TGTGCCAGCAGAACCAGCAACCCGAACACTGAAGCTTTCTTT. The rearrangement links TRBV11-2 to TRBJ1-1; D gene uncertain. The germline gives CDR1 SGHAT, CDR2 FQNNGV. Trimming pared 6 bases from V and 1 base from J, leaving 12 bases between. The CDR3 runs 14 residues.

The gene calls are TRBV7-2 and TRBJ2-1; 8 bases fit TRBD2. The CDR3 runs to 17 residues. Germline loops: CDR1 SGHTA, CDR2 FQGNSA. With 5 bases clipped from V and 1 base from J, the junction kept 10 bases outside the gene matches. Here the CDR3 reads CASSKLVAGLSYNEQFF. For the CDR3, the DNA is TGTGCCAGCAGCAAACTCGTAGCGGGACTTTCCTACAATGAGCAGTTCTTC.

Details on this clone: Other DNA sequences from this sample encode an identical CDR3 as well. The chain couples TRBV5-1 to TRBJ1-1, with D uncertain. This CDR3 is built from 15 residues. Trimming pared 0 bases from V and 2 bases from J, leaving 11 bases between. Germline lookup yields CDR1 SGHRS and CDR2 YFSETQ. DNA for the CDR3: TGCGCCAGCAGCTTGGAGTCGGCAGGCAACACTGAAGCTTTCTTT. Residues: CASSLESAGNTEAFF.

In the case of this clone: The sample carries other DNA sequences with the same CDR3. V is TRBV5-1 and J is TRBJ2-5; TRBD1 matches at 10 bases. Per the germline V gene, CDR1 is SGHRS and CDR2 is YFSETQ. The V and J ends lost 2 bases and 4 bases, in that order; junction bases with no gene match: 2. CDR3 length equals 14 residues. CDR3 protein: CASSFGQGGETQYF. The CDR3 DNA follows: TGCGCCAGCAGCTTTGGACAGGGGGGAGAGACCCAGTACTTC.

In the case of this clone: A much larger clone lies one base from this, so it may be a read error. J is TRBJ2-7 and V is TRBV7-2; D remains unclear. Trimming pared 5 bases from V and 0 bases from J, leaving 5 bases between. Germline lookup yields CDR1 SGHTA and CDR2 FQGNSA. This CDR3 is 12 amino acids long. CDR3 residues: CASSRASYEQYF. The CDR3 bases are TGTGCCAGCAGCCGGGCCTCCTACGAGCAGTACTTC.

The chain couples TRBV28 to TRBJ2-1; 8 nucleotides agree with TRBD2. The CDR3 covers 15 residues. Germline CDR1 MDHEN, CDR2 SYDVKM. The trim removed 5 bases at V and 3 bases at J, leaving 6 bases unmatched. The DNA of the CDR3 is TGTGCCAGCAGTCAACTAGCGGACCACTACAATGAGCAGTTCTTC. Its translation: CASSQLADHYNEQFF. Full variable domain (outside the CDR3, taken from reference TRBV28 and TRBJ2-1): DVKVTQSSRYLVKRTGEKVFLECVQDMDHENMFWYRQDPGLGLRLIYFSYDVKMKEKGDIPEGYSVSREKKERFSLILESASTNQTSMYLCASSQLADHYNEQFFGPGTRLTVL.

This sequence joins TRBV10-3 and TRBJ1-5; the match to TRBD1 covers 7 bases. J was trimmed by 5 bases and V by 8 bases; bases with no gene match: 6. Germline V CDR1 and CDR2: ENHRY, SYGVKD. This CDR3 has 13 residues. CDR3: CAIGGTEDQPQHF. CDR3 nucleotides: TGTGCCATCGGAGGGACAGAGGATCAGCCCCAGCATTTT.

The chain couples TRBV4-1 to TRBJ1-3, with 8 bases fitting TRBD1. The CDR3 runs 18 residues. Trimming took 2 bases from V and 0 from J; bases not matched to a gene: 9. The germline CDR1 and CDR2 sequences are MGHRA and YSYEKL. The CDR3 DNA is TGCGCCAGCAGCCAACCAGTTACAGGGGGTAGCTCTGGAAACACCATATATTTT. Its protein product is CASSQPVTGGSSGNTIYF.

This clone was counted once. This chain connects TRBV27 to TRBJ1-2; 9 bases are a match to TRBD1. This CDR3 comprises 13 residues. J gave up 3 bases and V 7 bases, and 3 bases lay outside the gene matches. Per the germline V gene, CDR1 is MNHEY and CDR2 is SMNVEV (reference sequence). CDR3 DNA: TGTGCCAGCAAAGACAGGGGGGACTATGGCTACACCTTC. It translates to CASKDRGDYGYTF.

This clone was counted between two and nine times. The chain employs TRBV28 and TRBJ1-1; D is possibly TRBD1 (5 bases). V lost 6 bases, J lost 7 bases, and 18 bases lay in between. The CDR3 has 14 residues. Germline V gives CDR1 MDHEN, CDR2 SYDVKM. CDR3 region: CASSQHTGPGEAFF. The CDR3 DNA sequence: TGTGCCAGCAGCCAACACACAGGTCCCGGTGAAGCTTTCTTT. Based on the CDR3 plus reference TRBV28 and TRBJ1-1, the full variable domain is DVKVTQSSRYLVKRTGEKVFLECVQDMDHENMFWYRQDPGLGLRLIYFSYDVKMKEKGDIPEGYSVSREKKERFSLILESASTNQTSMYLCASSQHTGPGEAFFGQGTRLTVV.

This chain joins TRBV5-1 and TRBJ1-2; 9 positions agree with TRBD1. The CDR3 is 14 residues long. J gave up 4 bases and V 4 bases, and 5 bases lay outside the gene matches. Germline V gene data show CDR1 as SGHRS and CDR2 as YFSETQ. Here the CDR3 reads CASSEGQGSYGYTF. CDR3 bases: TGCGCCAGCAGCGAGGGACAGGGCTCCTATGGCTACACCTTC.

This clone was recorded only once. The CDR3 sequence: CASSLGGGSLYGYTF. CDR3 coding DNA: TGCGCCAGCAGCTTGGGCGGGGGATCCCTCTATGGCTACACCTTC. The V gene is TRBV5-1, the J gene TRBJ1-2; D perhaps matches TRBD1 (5 bases). The CDR3 is 15 amino acids. Germline V gene sequence: CDR1 SGHRS, CDR2 YFSETQ. V lost 0 bases and J 4 bases, leaving 13 bases between the germline ends. Complete variable domain (other parts from reference TRBV5-1 and TRBJ1-2): KAGVTQTPRYLIKTRGQQVTLSCSPISGHRSVSWYQQTPGQGLQFLFEYFSETQRNKGNFPGRFSGRQFSNSRSEMNVSTLELGDSALYLCASSLGGGSLYGYTFGSGTRLTVV.

In regard to this clone: A much larger clone differs from this one at a single base, so this may be a read error. The chain combines TRBV7-8 with TRBJ1-5, with D hard to call. From germline, CDR1 is SGHVS and CDR2 FQNEAQ. The ends were cut back, 2 bases at V and 1 base at J, with 3 bases in the middle. CDR3 length: 13 residues. This chain's CDR3 is CASSLHSNQPQHF. The CDR3 DNA follows: TGTGCCAGCAGCTTACACAGCAATCAGCCCCAGCATTTT.

The genes are TRBV28 and TRBJ2-2, with 11 bases matching TRBD2. This CDR3 spans 16 amino acids. V lost 5 bases, J lost 4 bases, and 6 bases stayed unmatched. CDR1 MDHEN and CDR2 SYDVKM come from the germline V gene. The CDR3 region is CASSPRTSGLTGELFF. The DNA of the CDR3 is TGTGCCAGCAGTCCGAGGACTAGCGGGCTCACCGGGGAGCTGTTTTTT.

The chain recombines TRBV7-9 with TRBJ1-6; D gene ambiguous. This CDR3 region has 15 residues. CDR1 is SEHNR, CDR2 FQNEAQ, per germline (reference sequence). V gave up 0 bases and J gave up 7 bases, with 10 bases separating them. The CDR3: CASSLAGLRNSPLHF. DNA of the CDR3: TGTGCCAGCAGCTTAGCAGGGTTGCGGAATTCACCCCTCCACTTT.

The chain couples TRBV29-1 to TRBJ2-1; 9 bases are shared with TRBD2. This CDR3 spans 14 amino acids. The germline CDR1 and CDR2 sequences are SQVTM and ANQGSEA. With 7 bases clipped from V and 6 bases from J, the junction kept 10 bases outside the gene matches. DNA of the CDR3: TGCAGCGGTATTCAGAGCGGGAGGTCCAATGAGCAGTTCTTC. This sequence encodes CSGIQSGRSNEQFF.

The rearrangement uses TRBV28 and TRBJ2-2; 10 nucleotides align to TRBD1. Losses at the gene ends were 3 bases for V and 5 bases for J; bases not matched to a gene: 3. The CDR3 extends over 15 amino acids. Germline V gives CDR1 MDHEN, CDR2 SYDVKM. CDR3 residues: CASSFQGQGTGELFF. CDR3 nucleotides: TGTGCCAGCAGTTTTCAGGGACAGGGGACCGGGGAGCTGTTTTTT. Filled out from reference TRBV28 and TRBJ2-2, the complete variable domain reads DVKVTQSSRYLVKRTGEKVFLECVQDMDHENMFWYRQDPGLGLRLIYFSYDVKMKEKGDIPEGYSVSREKKERFSLILESASTNQTSMYLCASSFQGQGTGELFFGEGSRLTVL.

The rearrangement joins TRBV10-3 to TRBJ2-2; 10 nucleotides match TRBD1. Germline V CDR1 and CDR2: ENHRY, SYGVKD. With 6 bases clipped from V and 5 bases from J, the junction kept 3 bases outside the gene matches. The CDR3 covers 14 residues. The CDR3 is CAIRDRGRTGELFF. In DNA, the CDR3 is TGTGCCATCAGAGACAGGGGGCGGACCGGGGAGCTGTTTTTT.

As to this clone: The identical CDR3 is also encoded by other nucleotide sequences in the sample. CDR3 amino acids: CASSLHQETQYF. The DNA of the CDR3 is TGTGCCAGCAGTTTGCATCAGGAGACCCAGTACTTC. This chain links TRBV27 with TRBJ2-5; unclear D gene. The CDR3 contains 12 residues. V lost 3 bases to trimming and J lost 5 bases, with 7 bases between them. Germline CDR1 is MNHEY and CDR2 is SMNVEV (reference sequence).

The chain employs TRBV7-6 and TRBJ2-5; 9 bases are shared with TRBD2. CDR3 length: 17 residues. V lost 1 base, J lost 1 base, and 7 bases stayed unmatched. Germline V lookup: CDR1 SGHVS, CDR2 FNYEAQ. The CDR3 loop reads CASSLGGGTSSQETQYF. CDR3 coding DNA: TGTGCCAGCAGCTTAGGCGGGGGGACTAGCAGCCAAGAGACCCAGTACTTC.

This clone has just a few counts. In DNA form, the CDR3 reads TGTGCCAGTGGAAGAGGGGGCTATGGCTACACCTTC. Translated, it gives CASGRGGYGYTF. V and J are TRBV19 and TRBJ1-2; a possible D gene is TRBD1 (6 bases). Trimming took 8 bases from V and 4 from J, leaving 11 bases between them. The V gene's germline CDR1 is LNHDA and CDR2 SQIVND (reference sequence). This CDR3 is 12 amino acids long.